The 13 T cell receptor beta chains listed next were all sequenced from one sample in a study of T cells in Graves' hyperthyroidism and ophthalmopathy. The CDR3 regions of TCR beta were amplified from RNA transcripts. During a first-round RT-PCR of the TCR CDR3, the HTBI primer set was used. One entry per CDR3 protein, called by TCRdb with MiXCR from the multiplex PCR reads. The repertoire holds about 610,000 distinct CDR3 sequences, with roughly 15% as singletons. The sample comprised blood. The source of these receptors is a middle-aged woman with Graves' ophthalmopathy.

This clonotype occurred many times. The chain recombines TRBV7-3 with TRBJ2-1; no reliable D call. The CDR3 totals 15 residues. The germline CDR1 and CDR2 sequences are SGHTA and FQGTGA. Deletions cut 0 bases from V and 0 bases from J, with 6 bases between. This CDR3 reads CASSLTFGSYNEQFF. CDR3 sequence (DNA): TGTGCCAGCAGCTTAACGTTTGGCTCCTACAATGAGCAGTTCTTC.

Comment on this clonotype: At one of its ends the junction is not consistent with the germline gene, which may arise from a read error. The chain links TRBV7-7 to TRBJ2-2, with D tentatively TRBD1 (6 bases). CDR1 is SSHAT, CDR2 FNYEAQ, per germline (reference sequence). The CDR3 covers 18 residues. Here the CDR3 DNA reads TGTGCTAGCAGCTCCCAAACCTCTCAAACAGGGTCGGCCGGGGAGCTGTTTTTT. It specifies CASSSQTSQTGSAGELFF. The full variable domain, rest sourced from reference TRBV7-7 and TRBJ2-2, is GAGVSQSPRYKVTKRGQDVTLRCDPISSHATLYWYQQALGQGPEFLTYFNYEAQPDKSGLPSDRFSAERPEGSISTLTIQRTEQRDSAMYRCASSSQTSQTGSAGELFFGEGSRLTVL.

In the case of this clonotype: A much more abundant neighbour one base away suggests this may be a read error. The CDR3 is CASRPGERDTEAFF. DNA for the CDR3: TGTGCCAGCAGACCAGGGGAGCGGGACACTGAAGCTTTCTTT. J is TRBJ1-1 and V is TRBV7-6; D perhaps matches TRBD1 (6 bases). V shed 6 bases and J shed 3 bases, with 14 bases lying between them. Germline V lookup: CDR1 SGHVS, CDR2 FNYEAQ. The CDR3 is 14 residues long. The variable domain in full, with the rest retrieved from reference TRBV7-6 and TRBJ1-1, is GAGVSQSPRYKVTKRGQDVALRCDPISGHVSLYWYRQALGQGPEFLTYFNYEAQQDKSGLPNDRFSAERPEGSISTLTIQRTEQRDSAMYRCASRPGERDTEAFFGQGTRLTVV.

This clonotype appeared a few times. The CDR3 sequence is CASSYWGSGELFF. CDR3 bases: TGTGCCAGCAGTTATTGGGGATCCGGGGAGCTGTTTTTT. V usage is TRBV6-2 or TRBV6-3 and J usage is TRBJ2-2, with no clear D. CDR1 and CDR2 (germline): MNHEY, SVGEGT. V was cut by 3 bases and J by 6 bases, with 8 bases left in between. The CDR3 is 13 residues long.

This clonotype has a count of ten or more. The CDR3 loop reads CSAPPGWADTQYF. The CDR3 DNA reads as TGCAGTGCACCTCCGGGTTGGGCAGATACGCAGTATTTT. The V gene is TRBV20-1, the J gene TRBJ2-3; D call uncertain. From germline, CDR1 is DFQATT and CDR2 SNEGSKA (reference sequence). The CDR3 sequence is 13 residues long. The V and J ends lost 6 bases and 4 bases respectively, with 14 bases between them.

This clonotype was seen ten or more times. The chain is built from TRBV2 and TRBJ2-1; 9 nucleotides match TRBD2. CDR1 and CDR2 (germline): SNHLY, FYNNEI. Trimming at V came to 0 bases and at J to 7 bases, leaving 7 bases not matched to a gene. The CDR3 is 16 residues long. CDR3: CASSEARASGVNEQFF. The CDR3 bases are TGTGCCAGCAGTGAAGCGCGGGCTAGCGGGGTGAATGAGCAGTTCTTC.

This sequence joins TRBV6-2 or TRBV6-3 and TRBJ1-1; 10 bases agree with TRBD1. The CDR3 length is 15 residues. With 6 bases clipped from V and 6 bases from J, the junction kept 10 bases outside the gene matches. Germline V gives CDR1 MNHEY, CDR2 SVGEGT. CDR3 protein: CASSRQGAFSPEAFF. The CDR3, as DNA: TGTGCCAGCAGCAGACAGGGGGCGTTCAGCCCTGAAGCTTTCTTT.

This chain connects TRBV9 to TRBJ2-5, with 10 bases aligning to TRBD2. The V and J ends lost 0 bases and 2 bases, in that order; junction bases with no gene match: 4. Germline-derived CDR1 and CDR2 are SGDLS and YYNGEE. The CDR3 runs 16 residues. DNA for the CDR3: TGTGCCAGCAGCGTAGGGACTAGCGGAGGGCAAGAGACCCAGTACTTC. Amino acid sequence: CASSVGTSGGQETQYF.

This clonotype was found many times. This chain uses TRBV7-8 with TRBJ2-1; D might be TRBD2 (5 bases). Germline V gives CDR1 SGHVS, CDR2 FQNEAQ. V shed 4 bases and J shed 2 bases, with 15 bases lying between them. The CDR3 extends over 16 amino acids. The CDR3 nucleotides read TGTGCCAGCAGCTCCGTCGTGGACTCAGCCTACAATGAGCAGTTCTTC. This codes for CASSSVVDSAYNEQFF.

This clonotype was seen at least ten times. The chain combines TRBV7-9 with TRBJ1-6; D is unresolved. Germline V CDR1 and CDR2: SEHNR, FQNEAQ (reference sequence). The CDR3 extends over 15 amino acids. Trimming cost V 5 bases and J 0 bases, with 8 bases left between them. CDR3 in amino acids: CASSLGSSYNSPLHF. CDR3 DNA sequence: TGTGCCAGCAGCCTAGGGAGCTCCTATAATTCACCCCTCCACTTT.

V and J are TRBV6-1 and TRBJ2-1; 11 bases map to TRBD2. The germline V gene encodes CDR1 MNHNS and CDR2 SASEGT. This CDR3 contains 14 residues. J was trimmed by 6 bases and V by 3 bases; bases with no gene match: 1. In DNA, the CDR3 is TGTGCCAGCAGTGACCTAGCGGGAGGCAATGAGCAGTTCTTC. The encoded protein is CASSDLAGGNEQFF.

This clonotype occurred a few times. The rearrangement uses TRBV20-1 and TRBJ1-2; maybe TRBD1 (6 bases). From germline, CDR1 is DFQATT and CDR2 SNEGSKA (reference sequence). The V end lost 6 bases, the J end lost 5 bases, and 16 bases lay between the germline ends. The CDR3 extends over 13 amino acids. CDR3 coding DNA: TGCAGTGCCGTTGCGACAGGAGAATATGGCTACACCTTC. The encoded protein is CSAVATGEYGYTF.

In its sample, this clonotype was seen a few times. The gene calls are TRBV6-4 and TRBJ2-1; perhaps D is TRBD1 or TRBD2 (6 bases each). Germline lookup yields CDR1 MRHNA and CDR2 SNTAGT. This CDR3 is 14 amino acids long. V dropped 4 bases and J dropped 7 bases, with 14 bases sitting between them. The DNA of the CDR3 is TGTGCCAGCAGTGTCTCTGGGGGGCGGAATGAGCAGTTCTTC. It translates to CASSVSGGRNEQFF.